This is a list of T cell receptor beta chains from one sample in a study of T cell changes during pregnancy in multiple sclerosis. Profiling relied on immunoSEQ multiplex PCR, and the TCRdb table lists in-frame clones only, not all of them. Counted here are around 92,000 clones, 85% to 95% occurring once; the ten biggest clones make up around 4.1%. The material sequenced was peripheral blood, taken in the first trimester of pregnancy. The receptors originated from a female donor with multiple sclerosis, enrolled in a pregnancy study. Both conserved end residues are part of each CDR3. D genes are given only for firm matches. Clone sizes are given selectively: once, few, many, or a class where the clone is expanded.

V gene	J gene	D gene	clone size	CDR3 DNA	CDR3 protein
TRBV19	TRBJ2-7	TRBD1	once	TGTGCCAGTACCATGGTGGGACAGGAGGCTTCGGGCCCCCTCGAGCAGTACTTC	CASTMVGQEASGPLEQYF
TRBV6-5	TRBJ1-5	.	once	TGTGCCAGCAGCTTACAGGGCTCAGGCAATCAGCCCCAGCATTTT	CASSLQGSGNQPQHF
TRBV10-2	TRBJ1-5	.	.	TGCGCCAGCAGTGAGCACCGGGACATCAATCAGCCCCAGCATTTT	CASSEHRDINQPQHF
TRBV29-1	TRBJ2-3	.	.	TGCAGCGTTGAAGAAGCTGACTACCGAAACACAGATACGCAGTATTTT	CSVEEADYRNTDTQYF
TRBV7-9	TRBJ2-5	TRBD2	.	TGTGCCAGCAGCCCGTCTAGCGGGGGACAAGAGACCCAGTACTTC	CASSPSSGGQETQYF
TRBV7-8	TRBJ2-3	TRBD2	once	TGTGCCAGCAGCTTAGACTATGGGAGGGCCCTCCAAGATACGCAGTATTTT	CASSLDYGRALQDTQYF
TRBV11-2	TRBJ1-2	.	.	TGTGCCAGCGCCTATGGCGGCAACTACTATGGCTACACCTTC	CASAYGGNYYGYTF
TRBV27	TRBJ2-5	.	.	TGTGCCAGCACTCCCTTGGGGTACAGGGCCGAAGAGACCCAGTACTTC	CASTPLGYRAEETQYF
TRBV7-2	TRBJ2-3	TRBD2	.	TGTGCCAGCAGCTTAGCCCTAGCGGGTATCACAGATACGCAGTATTTT	CASSLALAGITDTQYF
TRBV29-1	TRBJ1-2	.	.	TGCAGCGTTTTCGCGGGTTTGGGCTACACCTTC	CSVFAGLGYTF
TRBV6-1	TRBJ2-5	TRBD1	.	TGTGCCAGCAGTGGACCGGGACAGGGTCGGTCTTGGGTTCGAGAGACCCAGTACTTC	CASSGPGQGRSWVRETQYF
TRBV10-1	TRBJ2-7	.	.	TGCGCCAGCAGTGAGTCGAACGGGATCTACGAGCAGTACTTC	CASSESNGIYEQYF
TRBV5-8	TRBJ2-1	.	once	TGTGCCAGCAGCTTTGGACAGAGCTCCTACAATGAGCAGTTCTTC	CASSFGQSSYNEQFF
TRBV9	TRBJ2-1	.	.	TGTGCCAGCAGCGTAGCGGCGGGGTACAATGAGCAGTTCTTC	CASSVAAGYNEQFF
TRBV6-5	TRBJ2-7	TRBD2	.	TGTGCCAGCAGAAGACTAGCGGACTACGAGCAGTACTTC	CASRRLADYEQYF
TRBV5-1	TRBJ1-6	.	.	TGCGCCAGCAGCTTGGCAGGGATTGGCGGTTCACCCCTCCACTTT	CASSLAGIGGSPLHF
TRBV5-6	TRBJ2-5	.	.	TGTGCCAGCAGCTCGATATCGGGTGAGACCCAGTACTTC	CASSSISGETQYF
TRBV5-1	TRBJ1-1	TRBD1	.	TGCGCCAGCAGATCCGGGACAGGGAACACTGAAGCTTTCTTT	CASRSGTGNTEAFF
TRBV18	TRBJ2-7	TRBD1	once	TGTGCCAGCTCACCAGGGGGACAGGGATACGAGCAGTACTTC	CASSPGGQGYEQYF
TRBV6-6	TRBJ2-7	TRBD1	.	TGTGCCAGCAGTTACTTCCGTGGACAGGCCTCTAAGGAGCAGTACTTC	CASSYFRGQASKEQYF
TRBV18	TRBJ1-2	TRBD1	.	TGTGCCAGCTCACCCTCCGGGACAGGGAGCGGCTACACCTTC	CASSPSGTGSGYTF
TRBV2	TRBJ2-1	.	.	TGTGCCAGCAGTGAAGCCAGCTACAATGAGCAGTTCTTC	CASSEASYNEQFF
TRBV7-3	TRBJ1-2	TRBD1	.	TGTGCCAGCAGCGCTGGACCACGGGACAGGGGACACGGCTACACCTTC	CASSAGPRDRGHGYTF